This T cell receptor (beta chain) was captured in a study of control samples from healthy donors and cancer patients. Germline CDR1 MNHEY, CDR2 SVGAGI. After removal of 2 bases from V and 5 bases from J, the junction contained 7 bases not matched to a gene. This CDR3 region has 16 residues. The data were produced by immunoSEQ multiplex PCR, yet TCRdb's version contains in-frame clones alone and is incomplete. The sample shows about 140,000 clones, roughly nine tenths of them seen only once. The rearrangement links TRBV6-5 to TRBJ2-1; TRBD2 aligns across 9 bases. The source is a woman aged 25 to 39 in good health. Material for sequencing was blood. Here the CDR3 reads CASSYGGGLAHNEQFF. The CDR3 coding sequence is TGTGCCAGCAGTTACGGGGGGGGACTAGCCCACAATGAGCAGTTCTTC.